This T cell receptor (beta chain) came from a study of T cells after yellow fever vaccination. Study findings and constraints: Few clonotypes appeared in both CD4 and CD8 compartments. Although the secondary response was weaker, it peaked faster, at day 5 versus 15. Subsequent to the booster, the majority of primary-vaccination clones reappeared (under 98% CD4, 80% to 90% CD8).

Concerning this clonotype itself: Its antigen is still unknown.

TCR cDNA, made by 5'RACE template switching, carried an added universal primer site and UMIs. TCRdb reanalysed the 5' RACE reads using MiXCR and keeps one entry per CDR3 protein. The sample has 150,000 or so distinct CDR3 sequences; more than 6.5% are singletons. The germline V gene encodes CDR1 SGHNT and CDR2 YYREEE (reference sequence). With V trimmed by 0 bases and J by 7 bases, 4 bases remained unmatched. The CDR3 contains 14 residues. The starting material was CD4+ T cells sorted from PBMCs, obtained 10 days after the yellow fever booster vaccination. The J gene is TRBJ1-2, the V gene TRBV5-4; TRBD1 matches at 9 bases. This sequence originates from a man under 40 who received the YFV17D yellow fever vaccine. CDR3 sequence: CASSLGQGEFGYTF. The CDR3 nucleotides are TGTGCCAGCAGCTTGGGACAGGGGGAATTTGGCTACACCTTC.